Below, one T cell receptor (beta chain) is given with its context. Its antigen is unidentified. Points from the study as a whole: Tumor Treg TCRs overlapped most with tumor naive CD4+ cells.

TCRdb independently ran MiXCR on the 5' RACE reads; one entry per CDR3 protein. Of about 41,000 distinct CDR3 sequences in the sample, 29% are singletons; the top ten hold 3.5% to 4%. V was pared by 0 bases and J by 2 bases, with 11 bases between. CDR3 length: 15 amino acids. The germline gives CDR1 SGHRS, CDR2 YFSETQ. This TCR derives from a female donor with breast cancer. Sequences were obtained from memory CD4+ T cells sorted from a lymph node. Subset noted: memory CD4+ T cells, CD4+CD45RO+CD25-. V is TRBV5-1 and J is TRBJ1-2; D is unresolved. CDR3 sequence: CASSLAAGPNYGYTF. CDR3 bases: TGCGCCAGCAGCTTGGCCGCAGGCCCCAACTATGGCTACACCTTC.